The 21 T cell receptor beta chains in this list originate from one sample, sequenced in a study of blood T cell repertoires in COVID-19. Repertoires were generated with immunoSEQ multiplex PCR, while TCRdb's copy carries only in-frame clones and drops some. The repertoire includes 100,000 to 150,000 clones, approximately 91% of them detected once, and over 1% sits in the top ten. The material sequenced was peripheral blood. These receptors were collected from an elderly woman with acute or convalescent COVID-19.

This clone was found a few times. The chain is built from TRBV5-1 and TRBJ1-2; a possible D gene is TRBD1 (6 bases). Trimming pared 0 bases from V and 3 bases from J, leaving 9 bases between. The CDR3 totals 14 residues. Germline-derived CDR1 and CDR2 are SGHRS and YFSETQ. The CDR3 here is CASSLDRVDYGYTF. The CDR3, as DNA: TGCGCCAGCAGCTTGGACAGGGTGGACTATGGCTACACCTTC.

The chain recombines TRBV5-6 with TRBJ1-5; 7 positions agree with TRBD1. Trimming took 2 bases from V and 7 from J; bases not matched to a gene: 9. CDR3 length: 15 residues. Per the germline V gene, CDR1 is SGHDT and CDR2 is YYEEEE. As DNA, the CDR3 is TGTGCCAGCAGCTTACGAGGGGGCTGGAGGCAGCCCCAGCATTTT. Its protein is CASSLRGGWRQPQHF.

The chain has TRBV6-2 or TRBV6-3 and TRBJ2-3; TRBD2 matches at 9 bases. Germline lookup yields CDR1 MNHEY and CDR2 SVGEGT. The V segment lost 0 bases and the J segment 1 base; nucleotides outside the gene matches: 11. The CDR3 has 19 amino acids. The CDR3 DNA reads as TGTGCCAGCAGTTACTCGACAGCGGGGGGCTCTCTAGGCACAGATACGCAGTATTTT. Translating it yields CASSYSTAGGSLGTDTQYF.

This chain connects TRBV4-1 to TRBJ2-2; tentatively, D is TRBD1 (5 bases). The CDR3 has 17 residues. Germline CDR1 is MGHRA and CDR2 is YSYEKL. The V end was cut by 1 base, the J end by 1 base, with 13 bases between. Written as DNA, the CDR3 is TGCGCCAGCAGCCAAGTGTTCAGGGTCCTGAACACCGGGGAGCTGTTTTTT. This encodes CASSQVFRVLNTGELFF.

This chain joins TRBV5-5 and TRBJ2-7; 8 bases line up with TRBD1. J lost 4 bases, V lost 0 bases, and 6 bases had no gene match. The CDR3 sequence is 15 residues long. CDR1 and CDR2 from the germline V gene are SGHKS and YYEKEE (reference sequence). CDR3 DNA sequence: TGTGCCAGCAGCTTGGCTAGCAGGGGGCCTTACGAGCAGTACTTC. It encodes CASSLASRGPYEQYF.

The genes are TRBV7-9 and TRBJ1-5; a possible D gene is TRBD1 (5 bases). The CDR3 length is 13 residues. The V gene lost 5 bases and the J gene lost 4 bases, with 9 bases spanning the gap. Germline V gene sequence: CDR1 SEHNR, CDR2 FQNEAQ (reference sequence). The CDR3 loop is CASSTDRNQPQHF. Written as DNA, the CDR3 is TGTGCCAGCAGCACTGACAGAAATCAGCCCCAGCATTTT. The variable domain in full, with the rest retrieved from reference TRBV7-9 and TRBJ1-5, is DTGVSQNPRHKITKRGQNVTFRCDPISEHNRLYWYRQTLGQGPEFLTYFQNEAQLEKSRLLSDRFSAERPKGSFSTLEIQRTEQGDSAMYLCASSTDRNQPQHFGDGTRLSIL.

V and J are TRBV6-5 and TRBJ2-1; no clear D. Germline V lookup: CDR1 MNHEY, CDR2 SVGAGI. The CDR3 covers 13 residues. V lost 6 bases and J lost 4, with 10 bases in between. This chain's CDR3 is CASSTSTYNEQFF. The CDR3 nucleotides read TGTGCCAGCAGCACCTCCACTTACAATGAGCAGTTCTTC.

This clone was detected once. The chain recombines TRBV4-3 with TRBJ1-2; 9 bases are a match to TRBD1. Germline trimming cut 0 bases from V and 2 bases from J; bases unmatched to any gene: 4. This CDR3 spans 16 amino acids. The V gene's germline CDR1 is LGHNA and CDR2 YSLEER. The CDR3: CASSQDGQGTNYGYTF. Here the CDR3 DNA reads TGCGCCAGCAGCCAAGATGGACAGGGGACCAACTATGGCTACACCTTC.

The CDR3 DNA reads TGCGCCAGCAGCTTGAGTAGCGGGGGGCGCAATGAGCAGTTCTTC. This translates into CASSLSSGGRNEQFF. V usage is TRBV5-1 and J usage is TRBJ2-1, with 10 bases that match TRBD2. Trimming took 1 base from V and 6 from J; bases not matched to a gene: 4. Germline lookup yields CDR1 SGHRS and CDR2 YFSETQ. This CDR3 comprises 15 residues.

This chain connects TRBV7-9 to TRBJ2-1; TRBD2 is a possible D gene (6 bases). The CDR3 spans 11 residues. Germline V CDR1 and CDR2: SEHNR, FQNEAQ (reference sequence). V lost 8 bases, J lost 9 bases, and 11 bases lay in between. DNA for the CDR3: TGTGCCAGCTGGCTAGCGACTGAGCAGTTCTTC. Translated, it gives CASWLATEQFF.

This chain connects TRBV27 to TRBJ2-7, with a weak D call TRBD2 (5 bases). The CDR3 covers 15 residues. The ends were cut back, 0 bases at V and 5 bases at J, with 14 bases in the middle. Germline CDR1 reads MNHEY; CDR2 reads SMNVEV (reference sequence). CDR3 sequence reads: CASSLSRLAPNEQYF. In nucleotides, the CDR3 is TGTGCCAGCAGTTTATCGCGCCTAGCACCAAACGAGCAGTACTTC.

This clone was detected only a few times. The V gene is TRBV29-1, the J gene TRBJ2-3, with D perhaps TRBD2 (5 bases). The CDR3 is 13 residues long. The V gene's germline CDR1 is SQVTM and CDR2 ANQGSEA. V gave up 5 bases and J gave up 6 bases, with 15 bases separating them. This chain's CDR3 is CSVYEGYSDTQYF. The DNA of the CDR3 is TGCAGCGTTTACGAGGGCTATTCGGATACGCAGTATTTT.

As to this clone: At the DNA level, this CDR3 is encoded by other sequences in the same sample as well. This chain uses TRBV29-1 with TRBJ1-2, with D perhaps TRBD1 (5 bases). This CDR3 is built from 11 residues. Germline CDR1 is SQVTM and CDR2 is ANQGSEA. V lost 4 bases to trimming and J lost 3 bases, with 6 bases between them. The CDR3 region has the DNA TGCAGCGTTGGGGGGGACTATGGCTACACCTTC. Protein product: CSVGGDYGYTF.

The chain employs TRBV5-1 and TRBJ1-1, with TRBD1 matching over 8 bases. In germline, CDR1 is SGHRS, CDR2 YFSETQ. The CDR3 contains 14 residues. V trimming: 5 bases; J trimming: 4 bases; junction bases outside the gene matches: 7. In nucleotides, the CDR3 is TGCGCCAGCAGGTTGACAGGGGTGGGCACTGAAGCTTTCTTT. Its protein product is CASRLTGVGTEAFF.

The chain employs TRBV4-1 and TRBJ1-5, with TRBD1 identical over 7 bases. The J segment lost 4 bases and the V segment lost 3 bases, leaving 3 bases of the junction unmatched. This CDR3 spans 14 amino acids. The germline gives CDR1 MGHRA, CDR2 YSYEKL. The CDR3 spells CASSQTGLNQPQHF. CDR3 coding DNA: TGCGCCAGCAGCCAGACAGGGTTAAATCAGCCCCAGCATTTT.

This sequence joins TRBV19 and TRBJ1-2; D call uncertain. CDR3 length: 14 amino acids. CDR1 LNHDA and CDR2 SQIVND come from the germline V gene (reference sequence). Trimming shortened V by 0 bases and J by 2 bases, and 7 bases separated the two germline ends. CDR3 residues: CASSIDLSNYGYTF. DNA for the CDR3: TGTGCCAGTAGTATAGATCTCTCGAACTATGGCTACACCTTC. The whole variable domain, remainder taken from reference TRBV19 and TRBJ1-2, is DGGITQSPKYLFRKEGQNVTLSCEQNLNHDAMYWYRQDPGQGLRLIYYSQIVNDFQKGDIAEGYSVSREKKESFPLTVTSAQKNPTAFYLCASSIDLSNYGYTFGSGTRLTVV.

In this sample, this clone turned up once. This sequence joins TRBV2 and TRBJ1-2, with D perhaps matching TRBD1 (6 bases). CDR1 is SNHLY and CDR2 is FYNNEI in the germline V gene. Between the trimmed V and J ends, which lost 6 bases and 8 bases, there was a span of 13 bases. There are 12 residues in the CDR3. The CDR3 nucleotides read TGTGCCAGCAGCCAGCGGACAGCCGGCTACACCTTC. This codes for CASSQRTAGYTF.

The V call is TRBV7-9, the J call TRBJ2-2, with TRBD1 matching 7 bases. Germline V gives CDR1 SEHNR, CDR2 FQNEAQ (reference sequence). The trim removed 5 bases at V and 8 bases at J, leaving 14 bases unmatched. The CDR3 consists of 16 residues. CDR3 coding DNA: TGTGCCAGCAGCCATACAGGGGCTTCGGGACGTGGGGAGCTGTTTTTT. This sequence encodes CASSHTGASGRGELFF. Complete variable domain (other parts from reference TRBV7-9 and TRBJ2-2): DTGVSQNPRHKITKRGQNVTFRCDPISEHNRLYWYRQTLGQGPEFLTYFQNEAQLEKSRLLSDRFSAERPKGSFSTLEIQRTEQGDSAMYLCASSHTGASGRGELFFGEGSRLTVL.

This chain connects TRBV5-4 to TRBJ1-2; D perhaps matches TRBD1 (5 bases). This CDR3 comprises 15 residues. Germline values: CDR1 SGHNT, CDR2 YYREEE (reference sequence). Trimming took off 5 bases at V and 6 bases at J, with 20 bases between the two ends. This CDR3 is CASSSGEGWLNGYTF. Written as DNA, the CDR3 is TGTGCCAGCAGTTCGGGGGAGGGATGGCTTAATGGCTACACCTTC.

The chain uses TRBV11-2 and TRBJ2-1; 11 positions match TRBD2. Germline-derived CDR1 and CDR2 are SGHAT and FQNNGV. With V trimmed by 5 bases and J by 4 bases, 10 bases remained unmatched. This CDR3 is 17 amino acids long. The CDR3 sequence is CASSTAPGTSGYNEQFF. The CDR3 bases are TGTGCCAGCAGCACCGCACCCGGGACTAGCGGATACAATGAGCAGTTCTTC.

This chain connects TRBV28 to TRBJ1-2; 11 nucleotides agree with TRBD1. Germline CDR1 reads MDHEN; CDR2 reads SYDVKM. This CDR3 is built from 14 residues. V trimming: 6 bases; J trimming: 8 bases; junction bases outside the gene matches: 8. This CDR3 reads CASSQGQGAGGYTF. CDR3 nucleotides: TGTGCCAGCAGCCAAGGACAGGGGGCAGGCGGCTACACCTTC.